The 29 T cell receptor beta chains in this list originate from one sample, sequenced in a study of T cell repertoires in cytomegalovirus infection. The antigens these receptors bind are not known. Via MiXCR, TCRdb re-called the reads, giving one row per CDR3 protein. The data contain under 500,000 distinct CDR3 sequences, about 39% of them seen just once; the ten biggest clones take up roughly two fifths. The sequencing used cultured PBMCs, collected from culture after CMV antigen stimulation. These receptors originate from a human donor in good health (CMV status not recorded). Some clones in this sample may be carry-over from other donors' samples.

This chain joins TRBV6-2 or TRBV6-3 and TRBJ1-2; 7 bases are shared with TRBD1. Germline CDR1 reads MNHEY; CDR2 reads SVGEGT. The CDR3 runs 14 residues. The V gene end was trimmed by 8 bases and the J gene end by 2 bases; junction bases not matched to a gene: 8. CDR3: CASGWTGRNYGYTF. The CDR3 region has the DNA TGTGCCAGCGGATGGACAGGAAGGAACTATGGCTACACCTTC.

The rearrangement uses TRBV10-3 and TRBJ1-1; 7 nucleotides align to TRBD1. The CDR3 length is 15 residues. CDR1 ENHRY and CDR2 SYGVKD come from the germline V gene. V shed 6 bases and J 1 base; nucleotides not matched to a gene: 8. DNA of the CDR3: TGTGCCATCAGCCGCTCAACAGGGGAGAACACTGAAGCTTTCTTT. As protein: CAISRSTGENTEAFF.

This clonotype was detected only a few times. The chain uses TRBV7-9 and TRBJ2-7; D might be TRBD1 (5 bases). This CDR3 has 15 amino acids. In germline, CDR1 is SEHNR, CDR2 FQNEAQ (reference sequence). V was cut by 5 bases and J by 6 bases, with 20 bases left in between. The CDR3 DNA is TGTGCCAGCAGCCCCCCCACAGGTTTGACGTCCGAGCAGTACTTC. Amino acid sequence: CASSPPTGLTSEQYF.

This clonotype showed up just a few times. J is TRBJ1-4 and V is TRBV7-8; 9 positions agree with TRBD1. The length of the CDR3 is 16 residues. V shed 1 base, J shed 10 bases, and the junction held 10 bases outside the gene matches. Germline V gives CDR1 SGHVS, CDR2 FQNEAQ. In nucleotides, the CDR3 is TGTGCCAGCAGCTTAGGACTTGGGACAGGGTCGGGAAAACTGTTTTTT. Translated, it gives CASSLGLGTGSGKLFF.

The chain is built from TRBV12-3 or TRBV12-4 and TRBJ2-1; D is perhaps TRBD1 (5 bases). The CDR3 extends over 13 amino acids. The V end lost 5 bases, the J end lost 9 bases, and 14 bases lay between the germline ends. As DNA, the CDR3 is TGTGCCAGCAGTCCCATTCAGGGCAGTGAGCAGTTCTTC. Translated: CASSPIQGSEQFF.

This clonotype came up a few times. This chain links TRBV7-6 with TRBJ1-2; D ambiguous. The CDR3 consists of 15 residues. With 1 base removed from V and 3 bases from J, the gap between germline ends came to 12 bases. Germline V CDR1 and CDR2: SGHVS, FNYEAQ. The CDR3 DNA reads as TGTGCCAGCAGCTTAGGGGCAGAAACCTACTATGGCTACACCTTC. It specifies CASSLGAETYYGYTF.

This clonotype was seen only a few times. The genes are TRBV6-2 or TRBV6-3 and TRBJ1-2; D gene uncertain. The CDR3 spans 10 residues. Germline values: CDR1 MNHEY, CDR2 SVGEGT. V lost 7 bases, J lost 8 bases, and 8 bases lay in between. The CDR3 sequence is CASIGNGYTF. The DNA of the CDR3 is TGTGCCAGCATTGGTAACGGCTACACCTTC.

This clonotype has just a few counts. This chain's CDR3 is CASSLALGPGTQYF. In DNA form, the CDR3 reads TGTGCCAGCAGCTTAGCGCTCGGGCCAGGTACGCAGTATTTT. The V call is TRBV7-2, the J call TRBJ2-3, with no clear D. CDR1 and CDR2 (germline): SGHTA, FQGNSA. V was cut by 0 bases and J by 8 bases, with 12 bases left in between. The CDR3 covers 14 residues.

This chain connects TRBV4-1 to TRBJ2-1; 7 bases are shared with TRBD1. Losses at the gene ends were 3 bases for V and 0 bases for J; bases not matched to a gene: 5. The CDR3 totals 16 residues. In germline, CDR1 is MGHRA, CDR2 YSYEKL. The CDR3 spells CASSHPRQGSYNEQFF. DNA for the CDR3: TGCGCCAGCAGCCACCCTCGACAGGGCTCCTACAATGAGCAGTTCTTC.

This clonotype has more than one count but fewer than ten. V is TRBV7-9 and J is TRBJ2-3; TRBD1 agrees at 7 bases. CDR1 and CDR2 (germline): SEHNR, FQNEAQ (reference sequence). The CDR3 covers 14 residues. V was clipped by 8 bases and J by 3 bases; unmatched bases: 8. CDR3 DNA: TGTGCCAGCGCACAGGGGTTTAGGACAGATACGCAGTATTTT. Its protein is CASAQGFRTDTQYF.

The chain is built from TRBV5-6 and TRBJ2-5; 14 bases align to TRBD2. This CDR3 spans 18 amino acids. The germline V gene encodes CDR1 SGHDT and CDR2 YYEEEE. V lost 4 bases and J lost 3; bases outside the gene matches: 11. CDR3 sequence: CASSPLSGTSGGEETQYF. CDR3 DNA sequence: TGTGCCAGCAGCCCACTATCCGGGACTAGCGGGGGAGAAGAGACCCAGTACTTC.

Only a few counts were recorded for this clonotype. The rearrangement joins TRBV19 to TRBJ2-4, with D unresolved. Between the trimmed V and J ends, which lost 4 bases and 6 bases, there was a span of 10 bases. The CDR3 length is 13 residues. CDR1 and CDR2 from the germline V gene are LNHDA and SQIVND (reference sequence). CDR3 protein: CASSTEYPNIQYF. The CDR3 DNA reads TGTGCCAGTAGTACAGAATACCCAAACATTCAGTACTTC. Variable domain in full (rest from reference TRBV19 and TRBJ2-4): DGGITQSPKYLFRKEGQNVTLSCEQNLNHDAMYWYRQDPGQGLRLIYYSQIVNDFQKGDIAEGYSVSREKKESFPLTVTSAQKNPTAFYLCASSTEYPNIQYFGAGTRLSVL.

This chain joins TRBV6-1 and TRBJ1-5; D is unclear. In germline, CDR1 is MNHNS, CDR2 SASEGT. V gave up 9 bases and J gave up 3 bases, with 12 bases separating them. The CDR3 is 13 amino acids. The DNA for the CDR3 is TGTGCCAGTACCGTCGGGGTCAATCAGCCCCAGCATTTT. Amino acids: CASTVGVNQPQHF.

The rearrangement links TRBV3-1 to TRBJ2-5; D unresolved. The CDR3 consists of 16 residues. V lost 4 bases and J 0 bases, leaving 15 bases between the germline ends. The V gene's germline CDR1 is LGHDT and CDR2 YNNKEL (reference sequence). The CDR3, as DNA: TGTGCCAGCAGCCGACTTTGGGGATCCAACCAAGAGACCCAGTACTTC. Translation gives CASSRLWGSNQETQYF.

This chain links TRBV7-2 with TRBJ1-2; possible D gene TRBD1, 6 bases. The V end was cut by 5 bases, the J end by 4 bases, with 17 bases between. The CDR3 extends over 15 amino acids. Germline V gives CDR1 SGHTA, CDR2 FQGNSA. CDR3: CASSPSGGPRYGYTF. CDR3 nucleotide sequence: TGTGCCAGCAGCCCGTCCGGGGGGCCTCGCTATGGCTACACCTTC.

This clonotype was seen just once. This CDR3 is CASSGQGATTQYF. CDR3 bases: TGTGCCAGCAGTGGACAGGGGGCCACCACGCAGTATTTT. The chain links TRBV2 to TRBJ2-3; 10 bases map to TRBD1. The CDR3 sequence is 13 residues long. Looked up from germline, CDR1 is SNHLY and CDR2 is FYNNEI. Trimming cost V 4 bases and J 9 bases; bases outside gene matches: 4. Full variable domain (missing parts from reference TRBV2 and TRBJ2-3): EPEVTQTPSHQVTQMGQEVILRCVPISNHLYFYWYRQILGQKVEFLVSFYNNEISEKSEIFDDQFSVERPDGSNFTLKIRSTKLEDSAMYFCASSGQGATTQYFGPGTRLTVL.

This clonotype was observed a handful of times. The rearrangement links TRBV12-3 or TRBV12-4 to TRBJ1-5, with a tentative D call TRBD1 (6 bases). With 5 bases removed from V and 0 bases from J, the gap between germline ends came to 20 bases. The CDR3 runs to 18 residues. CDR3 in DNA: TGTGCCAGCAGTCCCGGAAAGGGACATACGATTAGCAATCAGCCCCAGCATTTT. This codes for CASSPGKGHTISNQPQHF.

The CDR3 region is CASSPLPGLEGPFF. CDR3 in DNA: TGTGCCAGCTCACCACTTCCGGGACTAGAAGGTCCGTTCTTC. V is TRBV18 and J is TRBJ2-1; 8 bases map to TRBD2. With V trimmed by 1 base and J by 15 bases, 11 bases remained unmatched. The CDR3 contains 14 residues. Germline values: CDR1 KGHSH, CDR2 LQKENI.

This rearrangement joins TRBV7-2 to TRBJ2-1; TRBD2 matches at 7 bases. CDR3 length equals 15 residues. J was trimmed by 9 bases and V by 4 bases; bases with no gene match: 12. From germline, CDR1 is SGHTA and CDR2 FQGNSA. The CDR3 DNA reads TGTGCCAGCAGCTCCAATGGGGGGGGTCGGGGTGAGCAGTTCTTC. Translation gives CASSSNGGGRGEQFF.

The chain recombines TRBV29-1 with TRBJ2-3, with 11 bases lining up with TRBD2. V was clipped by 7 bases and J by 5 bases; unmatched bases: 2. Per the germline V gene, CDR1 is SQVTM and CDR2 is ANQGSEA. This CDR3 region has 12 residues. CDR3: CSGLAGRDTQYF. As DNA, the CDR3 is TGCAGCGGACTAGCGGGACGAGATACGCAGTATTTT.

This clonotype was found a few times. The chain combines TRBV7-4 with TRBJ2-5; D not resolved. Germline V gene sequence: CDR1 SGHVT, CDR2 SQSDAQ. The V end was cut by 5 bases, the J end by 4 bases, with 14 bases between. The CDR3 length is 14 residues. This chain's CDR3 is CASSPPQSRETQYF. The CDR3 nucleotides are TGTGCCAGCAGCCCCCCCCAGTCCCGAGAGACCCAGTACTTC.

This clonotype came up a few times. This rearrangement joins TRBV5-6 to TRBJ2-2, with D perhaps TRBD1 (6 bases). V was pared by 3 bases and J by 0 bases, with 12 bases between. This CDR3 contains 16 residues. Germline assignment: CDR1 SGHDT and CDR2 YYEEEE. CDR3 in amino acids: CASSSGHQANTGELFF. In nucleotides, the CDR3 is TGTGCCAGCAGCTCGGGACACCAAGCGAACACCGGGGAGCTGTTTTTT.

The chain is built from TRBV4-1 and TRBJ2-2, with TRBD2 matching over 7 bases. The V and J ends lost 2 bases and 8 bases, in that order; junction bases with no gene match: 8. The CDR3 runs 15 residues. Germline CDR1 and CDR2: MGHRA and YSYEKL. This CDR3 is CASSQPGRSGGELFF. DNA of the CDR3: TGCGCCAGCAGCCAACCGGGACGTAGCGGGGGGGAGCTGTTTTTT.

J is TRBJ1-5 and V is TRBV27; D is unresolved. Looked up from germline, CDR1 is MNHEY and CDR2 is SMNVEV (reference sequence). CDR3 length: 13 residues. Trimming shortened V by 3 bases and J by 9 bases, and 12 bases separated the two germline ends. CDR3 region: CASSLLGIGPQHF. The CDR3 region has the DNA TGTGCCAGCAGTTTGTTGGGAATAGGGCCCCAGCATTTT.

The genes are TRBV4-1 and TRBJ1-6; D remains unclear. Trimming removed 0 bases at V and 14 bases at J, with 14 bases between. CDR3 length: 14 residues. CDR1 MGHRA and CDR2 YSYEKL come from the germline V gene. The CDR3 DNA reads TGCGCCAGCAGCCAAGATCTCTTCCGCGGGGCCCTCCACTTT. Its protein product is CASSQDLFRGALHF.

The chain employs TRBV18 and TRBJ1-2, with a tentative D call TRBD1 (6 bases). Trimming shortened V by 1 base and J by 4 bases, and 16 bases separated the two germline ends. CDR3 size: 16 residues. Germline V gene data show CDR1 as KGHSH and CDR2 as LQKENI. The CDR3 here is CASSPRKAGGGYGYTF. In DNA, the CDR3 is TGTGCCAGCTCACCACGTAAGGCCGGGGGCGGCTATGGCTACACCTTC.

In this sample, this clonotype turned up many times. This chain connects TRBV7-2 to TRBJ2-3, with TRBD2 identical over 9 bases. The V and J ends lost 5 bases and 6 bases, in that order; junction bases with no gene match: 6. The CDR3 covers 14 residues. The germline CDR1 and CDR2 sequences are SGHTA and FQGNSA. The CDR3 nucleotides are TGTGCCAGCAGCCCAGCTAGCGGGGATGATACGCAGTATTTT. Protein sequence: CASSPASGDDTQYF. The entire variable domain, with the rest obtained from reference TRBV7-2 and TRBJ2-3, is as follows: GAGVSQSPSNKVTEKGKDVELRCDPISGHTALYWYRQSLGQGLEFLIYFQGNSAPDKSGLPSDRFSAERTGGSVSTLTIQRTQQEDSAVYLCASSPASGDDTQYFGPGTRLTVL.

This sequence joins TRBV7-2 and TRBJ2-7, with TRBD2 matching over 9 bases. CDR1 SGHTA and CDR2 FQGNSA come from the germline V gene. The CDR3 spans 18 residues. With 0 bases clipped from V and 3 bases from J, the junction kept 12 bases outside the gene matches. CDR3 protein: CASSLAPPSSGILYEQYF. CDR3 nucleotides: TGTGCCAGCAGCTTAGCGCCACCGTCTAGCGGGATTCTCTACGAGCAGTACTTC. Complete variable domain (other parts from reference TRBV7-2 and TRBJ2-7): GAGVSQSPSNKVTEKGKDVELRCDPISGHTALYWYRQSLGQGLEFLIYFQGNSAPDKSGLPSDRFSAERTGGSVSTLTIQRTQQEDSAVYLCASSLAPPSSGILYEQYFGPGTRLTVT.

The V and J genes are TRBV6-1 and TRBJ2-5; possibly TRBD2 for D (6 bases). Per germline, CDR1 MNHNS and CDR2 SASEGT. CDR3 length: 16 amino acids. V lost 5 bases and J lost 5, with 21 bases in between. CDR3 loop: CASSTAPSHSGETQYF. As DNA, the CDR3 is TGTGCCAGCAGTACCGCACCCTCACATAGCGGCGAGACCCAGTACTTC.